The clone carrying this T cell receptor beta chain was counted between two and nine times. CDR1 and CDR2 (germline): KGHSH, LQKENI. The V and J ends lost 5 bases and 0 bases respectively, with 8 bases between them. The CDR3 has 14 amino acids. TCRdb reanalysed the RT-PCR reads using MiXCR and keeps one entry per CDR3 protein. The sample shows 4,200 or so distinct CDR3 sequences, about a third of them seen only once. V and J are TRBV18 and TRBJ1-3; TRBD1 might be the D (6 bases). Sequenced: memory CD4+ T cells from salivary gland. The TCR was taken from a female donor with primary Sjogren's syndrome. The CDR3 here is CASSSGASGNTIYF. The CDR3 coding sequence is TGTGCCAGCTCATCAGGGGCCTCTGGAAACACCATATATTTT.